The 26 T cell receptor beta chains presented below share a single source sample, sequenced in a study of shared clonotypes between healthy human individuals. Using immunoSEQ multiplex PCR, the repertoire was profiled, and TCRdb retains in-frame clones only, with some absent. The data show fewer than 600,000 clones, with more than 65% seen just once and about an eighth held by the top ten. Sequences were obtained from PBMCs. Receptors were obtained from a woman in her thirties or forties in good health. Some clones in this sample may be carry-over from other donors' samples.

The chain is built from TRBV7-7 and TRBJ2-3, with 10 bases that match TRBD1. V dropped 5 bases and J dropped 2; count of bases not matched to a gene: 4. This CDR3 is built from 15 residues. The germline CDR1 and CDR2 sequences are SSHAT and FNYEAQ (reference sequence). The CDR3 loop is CASSPGTGATDTQYF. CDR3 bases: TGTGCCAGCAGCCCAGGGACAGGGGCCACAGATACGCAGTATTTT.

CDR3 protein: CASSPEFGTLLFF. CDR3 in DNA: TGTGCCAGCAGCCCCGAATTCGGGACTCTACTGTTCTTC. The rearrangement joins TRBV7-8 to TRBJ2-1; possible D gene TRBD2, 6 bases. The ends were cut back, 5 bases at V and 15 bases at J, with 20 bases in the middle. Germline V lookup: CDR1 SGHVS, CDR2 FQNEAQ. The CDR3 has 13 residues.

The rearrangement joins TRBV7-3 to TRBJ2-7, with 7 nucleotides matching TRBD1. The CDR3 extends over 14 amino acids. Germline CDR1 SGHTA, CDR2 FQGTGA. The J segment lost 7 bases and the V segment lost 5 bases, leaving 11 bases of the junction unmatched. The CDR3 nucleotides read TGTGCCAGCAGCCCCGACAGGGTGGGTAAGGAGCAGTACTTC. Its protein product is CASSPDRVGKEQYF.

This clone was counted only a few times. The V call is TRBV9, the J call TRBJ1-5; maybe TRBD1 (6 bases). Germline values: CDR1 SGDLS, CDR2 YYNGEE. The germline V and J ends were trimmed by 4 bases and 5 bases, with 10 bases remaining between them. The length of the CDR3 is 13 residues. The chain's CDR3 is CASSTTGDQPQHF. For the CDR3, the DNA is TGTGCCAGCAGCACGACAGGAGATCAGCCCCAGCATTTT.

The CDR3 nucleotides are TGTGCCAGCAGCCGACGCTTGGACAGGGGAAAAAACATTCAGTACTTC. Translated: CASSRRLDRGKNIQYF. V gene TRBV7-2 combines with J gene TRBJ2-4, with TRBD1 matching 9 bases. CDR1 SGHTA and CDR2 FQGNSA come from the germline V gene. The CDR3 consists of 16 residues. J gave up 4 bases and V 5 bases, and 9 bases lay outside the gene matches.

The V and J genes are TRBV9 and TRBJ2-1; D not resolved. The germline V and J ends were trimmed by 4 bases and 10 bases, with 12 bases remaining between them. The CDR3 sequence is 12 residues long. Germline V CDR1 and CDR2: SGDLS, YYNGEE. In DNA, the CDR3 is TGTGCCAGCAGCCCTTATTCTGGCGAGCAGTTCTTC. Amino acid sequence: CASSPYSGEQFF.

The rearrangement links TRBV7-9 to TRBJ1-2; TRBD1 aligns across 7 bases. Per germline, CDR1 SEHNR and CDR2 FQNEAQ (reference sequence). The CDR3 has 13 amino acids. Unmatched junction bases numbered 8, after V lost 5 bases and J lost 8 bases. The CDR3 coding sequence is TGTGCCAGCAGCCCCGAGGGGGCCGCGGGCTACACCTTC. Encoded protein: CASSPEGAAGYTF.

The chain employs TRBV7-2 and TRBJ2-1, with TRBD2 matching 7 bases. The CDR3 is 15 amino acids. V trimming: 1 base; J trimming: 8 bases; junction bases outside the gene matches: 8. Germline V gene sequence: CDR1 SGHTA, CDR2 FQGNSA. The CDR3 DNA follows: TGTGCCAGCAGCTTAGTACGGGGGGAGGTCTATGAGCAGTTCTTC. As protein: CASSLVRGEVYEQFF.

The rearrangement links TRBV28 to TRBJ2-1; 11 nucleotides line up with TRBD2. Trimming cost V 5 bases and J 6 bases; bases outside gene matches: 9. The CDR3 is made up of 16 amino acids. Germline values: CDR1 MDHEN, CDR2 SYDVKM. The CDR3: CASSPSTSGSINEQFF. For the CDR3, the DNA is TGTGCCAGCAGTCCCAGTACTAGCGGGAGTATCAATGAGCAGTTCTTC.

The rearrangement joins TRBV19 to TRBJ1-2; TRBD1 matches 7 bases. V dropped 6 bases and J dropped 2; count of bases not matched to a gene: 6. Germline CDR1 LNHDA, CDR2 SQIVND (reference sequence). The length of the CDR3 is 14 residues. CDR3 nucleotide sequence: TGTGCCAGTAGCCTGGGACAGAACAACTATGGCTACACCTTC. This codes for CASSLGQNNYGYTF. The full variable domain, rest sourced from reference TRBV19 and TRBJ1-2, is DGGITQSPKYLFRKEGQNVTLSCEQNLNHDAMYWYRQDPGQGLRLIYYSQIVNDFQKGDIAEGYSVSREKKESFPLTVTSAQKNPTAFYLCASSLGQNNYGYTFGSGTRLTVV.

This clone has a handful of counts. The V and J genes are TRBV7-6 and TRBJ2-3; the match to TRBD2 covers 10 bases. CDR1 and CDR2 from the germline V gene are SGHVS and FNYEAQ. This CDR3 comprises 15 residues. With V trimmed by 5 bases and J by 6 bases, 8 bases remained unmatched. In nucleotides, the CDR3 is TGTGCCAGCAGCAAGCTAGCGGGAGCTAGGGATACGCAGTATTTT. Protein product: CASSKLAGARDTQYF. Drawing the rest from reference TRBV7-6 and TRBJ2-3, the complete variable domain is GAGVSQSPRYKVTKRGQDVALRCDPISGHVSLYWYRQALGQGPEFLTYFNYEAQQDKSGLPNDRFSAERPEGSISTLTIQRTEQRDSAMYRCASSKLAGARDTQYFGPGTRLTVL.

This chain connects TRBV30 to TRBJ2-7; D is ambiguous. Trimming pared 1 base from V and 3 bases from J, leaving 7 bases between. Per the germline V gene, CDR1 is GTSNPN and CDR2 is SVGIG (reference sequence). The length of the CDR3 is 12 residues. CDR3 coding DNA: TGTGCCTGGAGTGCTACAGTCTACGAGCAGTACTTC. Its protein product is CAWSATVYEQYF.

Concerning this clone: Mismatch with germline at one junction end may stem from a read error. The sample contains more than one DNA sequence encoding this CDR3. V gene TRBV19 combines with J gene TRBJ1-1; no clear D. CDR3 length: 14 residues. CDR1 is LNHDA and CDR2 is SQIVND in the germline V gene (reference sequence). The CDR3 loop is CASTSPRGNTEAFF. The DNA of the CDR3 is TGTGCCAGTACCTCCCCTCGAGGGAACACTGAGGCTTTCTTT.

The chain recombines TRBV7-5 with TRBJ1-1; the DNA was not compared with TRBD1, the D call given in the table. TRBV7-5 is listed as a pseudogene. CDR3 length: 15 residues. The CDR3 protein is CVRSPEDRANTEAFF. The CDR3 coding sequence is TGTGTCAGAAGCCCAGAGGACAGGGCGAACACTGAAGCTTTCTTT.

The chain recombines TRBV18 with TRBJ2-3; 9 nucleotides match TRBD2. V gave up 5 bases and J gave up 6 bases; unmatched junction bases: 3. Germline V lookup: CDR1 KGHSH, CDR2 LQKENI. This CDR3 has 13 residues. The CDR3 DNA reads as TGTGCCAGCTCAGACCTAGCGGGGGATACGCAGTATTTT. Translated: CASSDLAGDTQYF.

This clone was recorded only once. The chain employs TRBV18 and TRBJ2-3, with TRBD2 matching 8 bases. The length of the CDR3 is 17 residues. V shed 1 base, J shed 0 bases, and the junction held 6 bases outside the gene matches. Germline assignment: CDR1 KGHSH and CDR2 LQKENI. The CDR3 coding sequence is TGTGCCAGCTCACCACAAAGGGTAGCGGGAAGCACAGATACGCAGTATTTT. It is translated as CASSPQRVAGSTDTQYF.

Here the CDR3 DNA reads TGTGCCAGCAGTCCTCGTAGGGGTATTCGAGGACTAGCGGGAGTCGCAGATACGCAGTATTTT. Its protein product is CASSPRRGIRGLAGVADTQYF. J is TRBJ2-3 and V is TRBV28, with TRBD2 identical over 13 bases. Germline CDR1 is MDHEN and CDR2 is SYDVKM. The CDR3 spans 21 residues. Trimming at V came to 5 bases and at J to 4 bases, leaving 21 bases not matched to a gene.

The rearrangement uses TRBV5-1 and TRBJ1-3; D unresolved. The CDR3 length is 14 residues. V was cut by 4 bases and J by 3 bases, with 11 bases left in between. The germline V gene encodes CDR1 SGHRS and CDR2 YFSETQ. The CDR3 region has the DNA TGCGCCAGCAGCCCAGGACTACTTGGAAACACCATATATTTT. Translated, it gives CASSPGLLGNTIYF.

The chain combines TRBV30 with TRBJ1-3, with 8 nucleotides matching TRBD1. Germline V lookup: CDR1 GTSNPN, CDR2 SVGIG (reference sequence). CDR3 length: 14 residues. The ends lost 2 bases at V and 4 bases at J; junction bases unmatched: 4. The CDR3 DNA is TGTGCCTGGAGTATGGGGACAGGAGGAAACACCATATATTTT. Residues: CAWSMGTGGNTIYF.

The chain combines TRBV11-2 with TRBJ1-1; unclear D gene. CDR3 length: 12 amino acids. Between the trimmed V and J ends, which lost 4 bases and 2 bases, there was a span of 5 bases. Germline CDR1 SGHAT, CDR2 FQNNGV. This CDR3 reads CASSWVNTEAFF. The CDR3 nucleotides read TGTGCCAGCAGCTGGGTAAACACTGAAGCTTTCTTT.

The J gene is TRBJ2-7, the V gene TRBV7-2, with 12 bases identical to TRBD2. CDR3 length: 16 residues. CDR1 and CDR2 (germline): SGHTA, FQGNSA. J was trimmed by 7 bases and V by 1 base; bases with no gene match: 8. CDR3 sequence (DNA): TGTGCCAGCAGCTTAGTCCTAGCGGGAGGGCCGCGGGAGCAGTACTTC. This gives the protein CASSLVLAGGPREQYF.

In nucleotides, the CDR3 is TGTGCCAGCAGCTTCCCGGGCCTGGGTGGGCGGCCAGATACGCAGTATTTT. This translates into CASSFPGLGGRPDTQYF. This chain joins TRBV13 and TRBJ2-3; the D is unclear. The V and J ends lost 3 bases and 4 bases respectively, with 20 bases between them. Per germline, CDR1 PRHDT and CDR2 FYEKMQ (reference sequence). This CDR3 has 17 amino acids.

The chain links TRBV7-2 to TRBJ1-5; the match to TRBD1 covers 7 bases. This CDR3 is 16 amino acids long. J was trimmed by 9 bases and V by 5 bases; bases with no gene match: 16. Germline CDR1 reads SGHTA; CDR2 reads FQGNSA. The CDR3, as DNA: TGTGCCAGCAGCCCAGACTGGCAGGGGGGTTTACGGCCCCAGCATTTT. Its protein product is CASSPDWQGGLRPQHF.

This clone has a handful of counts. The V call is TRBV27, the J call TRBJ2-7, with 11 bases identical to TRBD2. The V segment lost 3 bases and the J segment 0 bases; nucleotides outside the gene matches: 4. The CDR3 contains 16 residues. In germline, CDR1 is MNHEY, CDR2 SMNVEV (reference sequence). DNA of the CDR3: TGTGCCAGCAGTTTCCTAGCGGGAGGTCTCTCCTACGAGCAGTACTTC. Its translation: CASSFLAGGLSYEQYF.

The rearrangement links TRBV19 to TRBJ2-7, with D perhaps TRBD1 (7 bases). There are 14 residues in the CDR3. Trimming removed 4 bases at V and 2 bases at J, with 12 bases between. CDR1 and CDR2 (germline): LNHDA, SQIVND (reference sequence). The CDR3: CASSTRDRTYEQYF. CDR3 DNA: TGTGCCAGTAGTACGCGGGACAGAACCTACGAGCAGTACTTC.

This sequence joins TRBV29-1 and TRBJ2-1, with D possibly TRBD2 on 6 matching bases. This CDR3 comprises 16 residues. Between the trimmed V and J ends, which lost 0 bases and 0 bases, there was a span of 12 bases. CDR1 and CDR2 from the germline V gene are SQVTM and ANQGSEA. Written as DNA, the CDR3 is TGCAGCGTTGAAGATGGCGGAGCGGGCTCCTACAATGAGCAGTTCTTC. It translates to CSVEDGGAGSYNEQFF.